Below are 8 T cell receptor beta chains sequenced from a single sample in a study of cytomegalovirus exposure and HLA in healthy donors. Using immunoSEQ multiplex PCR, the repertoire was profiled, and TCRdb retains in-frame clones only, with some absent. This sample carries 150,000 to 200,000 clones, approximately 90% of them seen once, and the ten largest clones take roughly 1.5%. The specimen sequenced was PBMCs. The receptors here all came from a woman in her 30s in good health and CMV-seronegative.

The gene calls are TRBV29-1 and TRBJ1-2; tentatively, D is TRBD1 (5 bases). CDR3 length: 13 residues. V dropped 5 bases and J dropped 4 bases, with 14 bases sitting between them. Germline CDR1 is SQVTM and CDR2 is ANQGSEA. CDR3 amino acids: CSVKAGITYGYTF. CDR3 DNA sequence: TGCAGCGTTAAAGCAGGGATCACCTATGGCTACACCTTC.

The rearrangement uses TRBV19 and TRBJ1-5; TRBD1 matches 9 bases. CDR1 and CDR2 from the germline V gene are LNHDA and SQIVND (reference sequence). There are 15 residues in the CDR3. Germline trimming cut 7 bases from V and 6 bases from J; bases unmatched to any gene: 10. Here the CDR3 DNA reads TGTGCCAGTAATCCGGGACAGGGATTTAGTCAGCCCCAGCATTTT. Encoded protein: CASNPGQGFSQPQHF.

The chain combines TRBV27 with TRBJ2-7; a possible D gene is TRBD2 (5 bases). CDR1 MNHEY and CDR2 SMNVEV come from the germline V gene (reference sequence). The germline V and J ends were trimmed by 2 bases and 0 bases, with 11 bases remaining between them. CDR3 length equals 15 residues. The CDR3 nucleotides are TGTGCCAGCAGTTTAGACGGGGTCAACTCCTACGAGCAGTACTTC. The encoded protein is CASSLDGVNSYEQYF.

The CDR3 bases are TGTGCCAGCAGGAAACAGGGGGCGAGCAATCAGCCCCAGCATTTT. This translates into CASRKQGASNQPQHF. This chain joins TRBV6-5 and TRBJ1-5; 9 nucleotides line up with TRBD1. Trimming at V came to 6 bases and at J to 1 base, leaving 4 bases not matched to a gene. There are 15 residues in the CDR3. Germline CDR1 and CDR2: MNHEY and SVGAGI.

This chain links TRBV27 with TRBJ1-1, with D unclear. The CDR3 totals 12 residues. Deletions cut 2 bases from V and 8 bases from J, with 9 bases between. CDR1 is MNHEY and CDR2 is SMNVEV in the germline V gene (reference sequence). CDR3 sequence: CASSLPGREAFF. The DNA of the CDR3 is TGTGCCAGCAGTTTACCGGGGAGGGAAGCTTTCTTT.

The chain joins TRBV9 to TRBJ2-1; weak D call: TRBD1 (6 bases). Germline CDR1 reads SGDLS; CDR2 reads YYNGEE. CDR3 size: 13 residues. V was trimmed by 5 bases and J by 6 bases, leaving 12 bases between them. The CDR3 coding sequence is TGTGCCAGCAGGGGGGCTAAGGGCAATGAGCAGTTCTTC. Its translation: CASRGAKGNEQFF.

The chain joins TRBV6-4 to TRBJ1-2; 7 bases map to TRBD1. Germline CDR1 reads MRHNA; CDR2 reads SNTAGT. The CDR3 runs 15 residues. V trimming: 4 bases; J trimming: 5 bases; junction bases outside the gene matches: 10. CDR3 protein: CASSVDGVTGYGYTF. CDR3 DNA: TGTGCCAGCAGTGTGGACGGTGTGACAGGGTATGGCTACACCTTC.

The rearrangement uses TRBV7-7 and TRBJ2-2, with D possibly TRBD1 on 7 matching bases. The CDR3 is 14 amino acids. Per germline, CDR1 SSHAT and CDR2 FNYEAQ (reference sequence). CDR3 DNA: TGTGCTAGCGGCCGACAGGGGAACACCGGGGAGCTGTTTTTT. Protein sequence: CASGRQGNTGELFF.